The 2 T cell receptor beta chains below all came from one sample that was sequenced in a study of T-cell memory formation after mild COVID-19 (dated by TCRdb to the early 2020s). Library preparation used 5' RACE. Sequencer: Illumina NovaSeq 6000. TCRdb itself trimmed the public reads at Q25 with fastp, ran MiXCR and retained productive beta chains. Each entry is one CDR3 protein sequence, shown with its most common DNA and genes. Counted in this sample were about 190,000 distinct CDR3 sequences; about 16% of them appeared once. The ten biggest clones cover about 2.4% of the sample. Specimen: PBMCs or a T cell subset sorted from them (not recorded which). The origin of the receptors is an adult woman who had mild COVID-19 (a few samples of this study predate the infection). The sample titles of this study are shuffled in the database, so cell type and time point are left out; the donor was told from shared clones.

V is TRBV18 and J is TRBJ2-7, with 10 bases matching TRBD1. V gave up 4 bases and J gave up 0 bases; unmatched junction bases: 9. The germline CDR1 and CDR2 sequences are KGHSH and LQKENI. This CDR3 region has 17 residues. This CDR3 reads CASSRTGGRTGSYEQYF. The CDR3, as DNA: TGTGCCAGCTCACGGACAGGGGGTAGGACGGGCTCCTACGAGCAGTACTTC.

This clonotype was found many times. The V gene is TRBV27, the J gene TRBJ1-3; 7 nucleotides line up with TRBD1. Trimming at V came to 3 bases and at J to 0 bases, leaving 8 bases not matched to a gene. The CDR3 loop spans 17 amino acids. Germline values: CDR1 MNHEY, CDR2 SMNVEV (reference sequence). The CDR3 spells CASSLGRGSSSGNTIYF. The CDR3 nucleotides are TGTGCCAGCAGTTTGGGCAGGGGGTCGAGCTCTGGAAACACCATATATTTT.